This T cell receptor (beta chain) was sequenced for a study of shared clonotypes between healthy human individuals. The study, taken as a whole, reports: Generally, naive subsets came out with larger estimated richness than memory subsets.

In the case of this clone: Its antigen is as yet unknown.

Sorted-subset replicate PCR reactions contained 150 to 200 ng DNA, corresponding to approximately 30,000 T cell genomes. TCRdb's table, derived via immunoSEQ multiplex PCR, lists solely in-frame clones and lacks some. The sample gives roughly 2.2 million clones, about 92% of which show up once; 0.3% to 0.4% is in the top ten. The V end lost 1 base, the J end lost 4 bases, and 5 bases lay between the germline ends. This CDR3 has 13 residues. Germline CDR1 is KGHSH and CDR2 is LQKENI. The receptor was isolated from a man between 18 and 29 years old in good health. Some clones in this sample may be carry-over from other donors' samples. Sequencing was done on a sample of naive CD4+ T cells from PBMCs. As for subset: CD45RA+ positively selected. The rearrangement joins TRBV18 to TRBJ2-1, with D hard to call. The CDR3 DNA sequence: TGTGCCAGCTCACCACGGCAATACAATGAGCAGTTCTTC. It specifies CASSPRQYNEQFF.